This T cell receptor (beta chain) was recorded in a study of STAT5B mutations in CD4+ large granular lymphocyte leukemia. Notes on the study in general: 8/27 top patient clones versus 2/35 control clones were TRBV06-family. No patients shared main leukemic clonotypes, though less than 30% appeared at low frequency elsewhere.

Regarding this clone: Antigen unknown.

Per the germline V gene, CDR1 is KGHSH and CDR2 is LQKENI. CDR3 length equals 11 residues. V lost 6 bases and J 5 bases, leaving 7 bases between the germline ends. Data came from immunoSEQ multiplex PCR; TCRdb stores just in-frame clones and leaves some out. Of around 30,000 clones in the sample, more than 70% were seen once. The rearrangement links TRBV18 to TRBJ2-5; unclear D gene. This receptor was identified in a human donor in good health. Sequences were obtained from CD4+ T cells from blood buffy coats. This CDR3 is CASSVQETQYF. CDR3 nucleotide sequence: TGTGCCAGCTCCGTACAGGAGACCCAGTACTTC.